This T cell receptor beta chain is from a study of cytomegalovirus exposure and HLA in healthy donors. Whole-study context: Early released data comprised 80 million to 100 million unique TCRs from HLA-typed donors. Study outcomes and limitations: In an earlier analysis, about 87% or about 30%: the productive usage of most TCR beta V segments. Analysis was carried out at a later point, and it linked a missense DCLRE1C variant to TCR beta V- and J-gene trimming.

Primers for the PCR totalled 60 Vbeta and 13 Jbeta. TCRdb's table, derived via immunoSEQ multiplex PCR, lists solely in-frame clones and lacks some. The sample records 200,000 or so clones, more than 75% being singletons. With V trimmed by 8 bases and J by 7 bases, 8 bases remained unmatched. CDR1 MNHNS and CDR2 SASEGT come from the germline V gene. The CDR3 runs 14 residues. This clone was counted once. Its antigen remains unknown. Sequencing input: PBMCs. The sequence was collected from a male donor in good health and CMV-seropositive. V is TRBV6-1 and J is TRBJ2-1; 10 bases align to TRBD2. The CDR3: CASVLAGVLNEQFF. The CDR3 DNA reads TGTGCCAGCGTCCTAGCGGGAGTTTTGAATGAGCAGTTCTTC.